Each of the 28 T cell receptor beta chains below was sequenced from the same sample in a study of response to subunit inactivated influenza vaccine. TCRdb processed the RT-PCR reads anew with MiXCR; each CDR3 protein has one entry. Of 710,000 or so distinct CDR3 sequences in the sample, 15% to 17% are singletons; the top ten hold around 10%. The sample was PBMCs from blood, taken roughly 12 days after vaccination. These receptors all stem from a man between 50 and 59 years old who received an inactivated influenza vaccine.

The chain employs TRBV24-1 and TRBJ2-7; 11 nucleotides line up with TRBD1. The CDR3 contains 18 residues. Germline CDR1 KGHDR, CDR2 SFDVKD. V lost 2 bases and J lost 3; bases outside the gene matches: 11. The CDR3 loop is CATSDYTGTGGSIYEQYF. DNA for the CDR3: TGTGCCACCAGTGATTACACCGGGACAGGGGGATCAATCTACGAGCAGTACTTC.

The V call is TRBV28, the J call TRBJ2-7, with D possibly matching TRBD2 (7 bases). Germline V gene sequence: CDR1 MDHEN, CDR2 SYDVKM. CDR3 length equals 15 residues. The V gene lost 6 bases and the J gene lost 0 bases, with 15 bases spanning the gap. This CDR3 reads CASRPRGGASYEQYF. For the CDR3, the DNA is TGTGCCAGCAGGCCAAGGGGGGGGGCCTCCTACGAGCAGTACTTC.

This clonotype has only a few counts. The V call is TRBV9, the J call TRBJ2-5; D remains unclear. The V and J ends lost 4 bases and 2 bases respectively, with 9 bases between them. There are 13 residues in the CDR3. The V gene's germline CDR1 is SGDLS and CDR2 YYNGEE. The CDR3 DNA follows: TGTGCCAGCAGCTCCCGCCCGCAAGAGACCCAGTACTTC. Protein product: CASSSRPQETQYF.

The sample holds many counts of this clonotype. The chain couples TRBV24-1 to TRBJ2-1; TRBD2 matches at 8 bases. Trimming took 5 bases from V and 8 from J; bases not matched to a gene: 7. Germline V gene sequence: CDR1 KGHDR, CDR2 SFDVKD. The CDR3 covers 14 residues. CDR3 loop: CATSGRGRIDEQFF. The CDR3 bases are TGTGCCACCAGTGGCCGCGGGAGGATTGATGAGCAGTTCTTC.

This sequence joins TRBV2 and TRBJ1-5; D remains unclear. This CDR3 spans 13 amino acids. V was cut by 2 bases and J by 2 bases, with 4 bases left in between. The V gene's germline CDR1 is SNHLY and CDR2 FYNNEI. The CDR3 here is CASSEIGNQPQHF. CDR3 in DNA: TGTGCCAGCAGTGAAATAGGCAATCAGCCCCAGCATTTT.

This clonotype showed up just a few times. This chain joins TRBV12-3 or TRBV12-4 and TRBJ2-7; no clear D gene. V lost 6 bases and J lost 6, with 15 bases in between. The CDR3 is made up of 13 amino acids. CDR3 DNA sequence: TGTGCCAGCAGACCTGGATTGTTCGGCGAGCAGTACTTC. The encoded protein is CASRPGLFGEQYF.

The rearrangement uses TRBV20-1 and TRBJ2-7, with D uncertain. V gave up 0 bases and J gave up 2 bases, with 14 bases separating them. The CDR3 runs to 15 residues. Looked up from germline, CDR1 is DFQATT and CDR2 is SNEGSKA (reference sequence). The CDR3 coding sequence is TGCAGTGCTAGAGATTTAACTTTTAATACCTACGAGCAGTACTTC. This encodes CSARDLTFNTYEQYF.

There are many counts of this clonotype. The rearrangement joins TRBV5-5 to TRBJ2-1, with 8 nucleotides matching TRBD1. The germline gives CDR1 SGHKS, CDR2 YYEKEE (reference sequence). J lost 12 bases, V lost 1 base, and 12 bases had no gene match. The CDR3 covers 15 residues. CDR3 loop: CASSLTGTGLSGQFF. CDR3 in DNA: TGTGCCAGCAGCTTGACCGGGACAGGCCTATCCGGGCAGTTCTTC.

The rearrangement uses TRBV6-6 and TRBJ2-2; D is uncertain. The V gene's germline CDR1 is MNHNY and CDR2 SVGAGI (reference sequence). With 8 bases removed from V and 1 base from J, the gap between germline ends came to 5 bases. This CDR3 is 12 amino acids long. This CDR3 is CASGKNTGELFF. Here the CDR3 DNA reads TGTGCCAGCGGGAAGAACACCGGGGAGCTGTTTTTT.

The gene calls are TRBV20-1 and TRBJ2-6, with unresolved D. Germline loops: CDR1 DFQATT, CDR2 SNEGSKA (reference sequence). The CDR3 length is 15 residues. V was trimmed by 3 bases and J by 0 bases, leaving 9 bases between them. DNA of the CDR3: TGCAGTGCTAGGATCAAAAACTCTGGGGCCAACGTCCTGACTTTC. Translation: CSARIKNSGANVLTF.

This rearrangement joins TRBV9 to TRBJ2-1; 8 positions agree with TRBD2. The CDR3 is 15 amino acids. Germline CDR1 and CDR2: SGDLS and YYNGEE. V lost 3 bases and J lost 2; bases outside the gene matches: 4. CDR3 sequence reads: CASSGGSGTYNEQFF. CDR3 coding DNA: TGTGCCAGCAGCGGGGGTAGCGGGACCTACAATGAGCAGTTCTTC.

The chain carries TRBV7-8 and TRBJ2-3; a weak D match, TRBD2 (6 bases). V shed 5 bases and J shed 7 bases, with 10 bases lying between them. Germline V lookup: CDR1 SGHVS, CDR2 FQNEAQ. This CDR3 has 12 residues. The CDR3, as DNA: TGTGCCAGCAGCGCGACTAGAAATACGCAGTATTTT. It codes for CASSATRNTQYF. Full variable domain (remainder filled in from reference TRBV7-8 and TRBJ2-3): GAGVSQSPRYKVAKRGQDVALRCDPISGHVSLFWYQQALGQGPEFLTYFQNEAQLDKSGLPSDRFFAERPEGSVSTLKIQRTQQEDSAVYLCASSATRNTQYFGPGTRLTVL.

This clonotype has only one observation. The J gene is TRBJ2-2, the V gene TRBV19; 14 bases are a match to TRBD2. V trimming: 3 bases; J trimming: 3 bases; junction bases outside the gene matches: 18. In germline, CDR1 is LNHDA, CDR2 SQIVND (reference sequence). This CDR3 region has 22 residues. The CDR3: CASSMAGLFVGTSGSYTGELFF. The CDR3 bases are TGTGCCAGTAGTATGGCCGGTCTCTTTGTGGGGACTAGCGGGAGTTACACCGGGGAGCTGTTTTTT.

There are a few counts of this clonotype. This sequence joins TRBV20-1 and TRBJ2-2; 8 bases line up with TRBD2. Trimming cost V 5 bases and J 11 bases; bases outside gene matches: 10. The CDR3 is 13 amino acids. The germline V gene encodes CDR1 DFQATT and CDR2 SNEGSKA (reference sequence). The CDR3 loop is CSAPPRGGGELFF. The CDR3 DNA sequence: TGCAGTGCTCCCCCTCGGGGGGGCGGAGAGCTGTTTTTT.

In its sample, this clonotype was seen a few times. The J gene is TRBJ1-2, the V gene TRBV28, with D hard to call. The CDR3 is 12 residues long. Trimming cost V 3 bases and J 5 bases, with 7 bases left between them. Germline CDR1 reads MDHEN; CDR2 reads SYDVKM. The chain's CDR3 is CASSLRKYGYTF. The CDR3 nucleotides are TGTGCCAGCAGTTTGAGGAAGTATGGCTACACCTTC.

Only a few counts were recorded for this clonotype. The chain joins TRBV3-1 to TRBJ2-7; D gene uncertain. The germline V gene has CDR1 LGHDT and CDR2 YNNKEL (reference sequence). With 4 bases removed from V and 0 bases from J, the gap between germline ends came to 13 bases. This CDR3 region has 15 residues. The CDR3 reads CASSPQVGISYEQYF. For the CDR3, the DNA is TGTGCCAGCAGCCCCCAAGTGGGTATCTCCTACGAGCAGTACTTC.

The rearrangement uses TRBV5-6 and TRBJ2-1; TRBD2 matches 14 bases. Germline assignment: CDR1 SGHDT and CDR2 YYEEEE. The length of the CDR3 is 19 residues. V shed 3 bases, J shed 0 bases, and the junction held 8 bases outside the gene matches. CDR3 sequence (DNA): TGTGCCAGCAGCTCAAGACTAGCGGGAGGGTTCAGCTCCTACAATGAGCAGTTCTTC. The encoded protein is CASSSRLAGGFSSYNEQFF.

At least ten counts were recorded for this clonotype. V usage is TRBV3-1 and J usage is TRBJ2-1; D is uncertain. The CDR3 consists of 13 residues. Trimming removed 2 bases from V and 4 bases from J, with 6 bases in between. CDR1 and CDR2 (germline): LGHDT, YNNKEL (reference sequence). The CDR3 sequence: CASSQSGYNEQFF. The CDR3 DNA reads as TGTGCCAGCAGCCAATCCGGGTACAATGAGCAGTTCTTC.

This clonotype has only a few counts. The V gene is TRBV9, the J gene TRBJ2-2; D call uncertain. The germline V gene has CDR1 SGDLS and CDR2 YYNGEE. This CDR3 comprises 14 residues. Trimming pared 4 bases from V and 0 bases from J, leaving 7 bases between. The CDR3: CASSIQSNTGELFF. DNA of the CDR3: TGTGCCAGCAGCATACAGTCGAACACCGGGGAGCTGTTTTTT.

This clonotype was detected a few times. The CDR3 loop is CASSLRPGQGPGNTIYF. The CDR3 region has the DNA TGTGCCAGCAGCTTAAGACCGGGACAGGGGCCTGGAAACACCATATATTTT. This chain connects TRBV7-6 to TRBJ1-3, with 10 bases matching TRBD1. V was clipped by 2 bases and J by 2 bases; unmatched bases: 6. Per germline, CDR1 SGHVS and CDR2 FNYEAQ. The CDR3 is 17 amino acids. The full variable domain, with the rest looked up from reference TRBV7-6 and TRBJ1-3, is GAGVSQSPRYKVTKRGQDVALRCDPISGHVSLYWYRQALGQGPEFLTYFNYEAQQDKSGLPNDRFSAERPEGSISTLTIQRTEQRDSAMYRCASSLRPGQGPGNTIYFGEGSWLTVV.

The CDR3 DNA reads as TGCGCCAGCAGCCAAGATTTTGAGAGCTACGAGCAGTACTTC. Translating gives CASSQDFESYEQYF. The rearrangement uses TRBV4-3 and TRBJ2-7; D gene ambiguous. V lost 0 bases and J lost 3, with 9 bases in between. In germline, CDR1 is LGHNA, CDR2 YSLEER. The CDR3 contains 14 residues.

CDR3 loop: CASSNGRHNSGANVLTF. The CDR3 nucleotides read TGTGCCAGCAGTAATGGACGCCACAACTCTGGGGCCAACGTCCTGACTTTC. The rearrangement links TRBV6-2 or TRBV6-3 to TRBJ2-6; no clear D gene. The V gene's germline CDR1 is MNHEY and CDR2 SVGEGT. The CDR3 length is 17 residues. Trimming pared 5 bases from V and 0 bases from J, leaving 14 bases between.

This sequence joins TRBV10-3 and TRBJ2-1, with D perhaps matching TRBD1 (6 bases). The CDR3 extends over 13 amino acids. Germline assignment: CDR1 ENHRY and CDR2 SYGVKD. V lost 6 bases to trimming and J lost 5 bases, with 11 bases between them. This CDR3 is CAIRATGDNEQFF. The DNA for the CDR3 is TGTGCCATCAGAGCGACAGGAGACAATGAGCAGTTCTTC.

The CDR3 is CASSQDRQLNEKLFF. The DNA of the CDR3 is TGCGCCAGCAGCCAAGATAGACAGCTTAATGAAAAACTGTTTTTT. The chain employs TRBV4-3 and TRBJ1-4; weak D call: TRBD1 (5 bases). CDR1 is LGHNA and CDR2 is YSLEER in the germline V gene. This CDR3 has 15 residues. V shed 0 bases and J shed 4 bases, with 9 bases lying between them.

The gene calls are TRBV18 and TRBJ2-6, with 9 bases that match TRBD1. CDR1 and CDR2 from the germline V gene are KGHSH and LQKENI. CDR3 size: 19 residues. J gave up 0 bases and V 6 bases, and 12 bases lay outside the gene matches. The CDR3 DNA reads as TGTGCCAGCTCCATGGGACAGGGATTTTTGAGCTCTGGGGCCAACGTCCTGACTTTC. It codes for CASSMGQGFLSSGANVLTF.

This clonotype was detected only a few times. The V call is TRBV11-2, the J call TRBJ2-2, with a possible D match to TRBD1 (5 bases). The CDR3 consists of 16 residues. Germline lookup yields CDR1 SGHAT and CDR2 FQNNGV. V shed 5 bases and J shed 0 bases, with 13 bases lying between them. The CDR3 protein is CASSAKTTANTGELFF. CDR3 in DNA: TGTGCCAGCAGCGCGAAGACGACAGCGAACACCGGGGAGCTGTTTTTT. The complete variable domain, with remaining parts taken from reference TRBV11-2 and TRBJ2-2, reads EAGVAQSPRYKIIEKRQSVAFWCNPISGHATLYWYQQILGQGPKLLIQFQNNGVVDDSQLPKDRFSAERLKGVDSTLKIQPAKLEDSAVYLCASSAKTTANTGELFFGEGSRLTVL.

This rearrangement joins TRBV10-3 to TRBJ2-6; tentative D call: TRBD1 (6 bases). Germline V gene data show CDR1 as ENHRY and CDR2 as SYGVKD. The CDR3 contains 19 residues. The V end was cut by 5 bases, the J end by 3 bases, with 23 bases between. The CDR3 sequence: CAISPRYRVLSGGANVLTF. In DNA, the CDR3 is TGTGCCATCAGTCCACGATACAGGGTCCTCTCAGGTGGGGCCAACGTCCTGACTTTC.

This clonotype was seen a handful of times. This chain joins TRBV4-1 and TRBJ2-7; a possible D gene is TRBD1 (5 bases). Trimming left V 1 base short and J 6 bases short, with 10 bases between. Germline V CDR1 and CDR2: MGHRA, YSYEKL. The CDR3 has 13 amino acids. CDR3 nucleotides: TGCGCCAGCAGCCAAGTGGCAGGGCTCGAGCAGTACTTC. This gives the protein CASSQVAGLEQYF.